The present TCR beta chain was sequenced within a study of T cells in women clearing cervical HPV infection. Overall study: Donors had HPV16-related CIN3 or worse; 2 had invasive cancer. Cases' blood sampling followed lesion detection by median roughly 160 days (90 to 200). HLA type could not be excluded as a confounder.

Libraries were prepared by immunoSEQ multiplex PCR; TCRdb keeps only in-frame clonotypes and omits some of them. The listing records 40,000 to 60,000 clones. Each participant carried one incident cervical HPV16 infection only. Sequenced: blood buffy coat. The clonotype was recovered from a woman aged 18 to 69 with a cervical HPV16 infection that either progressed to CIN3+ or cleared (not recorded which).

The CDR3 here is CASSLPLGGGNQPQHF. Incomplete CDR3 DNA: TGTGCCAGCAGTTTACCCTTGGGGGGGGGCAATCAGCCC. This chain uses TRBV28 with TRBJ1-5, with D perhaps matching TRBD1 (5 bases). The read ends 3 residues early relative to the CDR3; the germline J gene fills the gap. The CDR3 is 16 amino acids. Germline V gene data show CDR1 as MDHEN and CDR2 as SYDVKM. With 2 bases removed from V and 2 bases from J, the gap between germline ends came to 13 bases.